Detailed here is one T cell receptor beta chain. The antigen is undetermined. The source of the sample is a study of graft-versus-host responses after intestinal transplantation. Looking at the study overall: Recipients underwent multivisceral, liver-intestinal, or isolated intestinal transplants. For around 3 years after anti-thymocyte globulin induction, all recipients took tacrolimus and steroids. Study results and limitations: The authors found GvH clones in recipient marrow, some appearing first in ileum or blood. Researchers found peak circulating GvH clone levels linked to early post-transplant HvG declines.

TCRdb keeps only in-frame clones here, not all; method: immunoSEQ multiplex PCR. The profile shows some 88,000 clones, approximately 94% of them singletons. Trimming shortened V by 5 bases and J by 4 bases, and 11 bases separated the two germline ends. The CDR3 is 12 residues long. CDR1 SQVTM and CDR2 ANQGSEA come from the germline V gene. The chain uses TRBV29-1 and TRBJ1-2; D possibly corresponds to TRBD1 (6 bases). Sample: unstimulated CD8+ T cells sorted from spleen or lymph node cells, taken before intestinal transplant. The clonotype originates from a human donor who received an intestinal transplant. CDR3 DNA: TGCAGCGTTATACAGGGACCCTATGGCTACACCTTC. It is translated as CSVIQGPYGYTF.